These 3 T cell receptor beta chains share one sample of origin, sequenced in a study of T-cell reconstitution after alpha-beta-depleted transplantation in children (dated by TCRdb to about 2016). The library was made by PCR. The sequencer was an Illumina HiSeq 2500. TCR library preparation used molecular barcoding, with unique molecular identifiers applied to normalize quantification of the TCRbeta repertoire. TCRdb redid the processing of the public reads, applying fastp at Q25 and MiXCR, and retained in-frame beta chains. Rows are unified per CDR3 protein, each entry keeping the most common DNA and genes. In all, the sample holds around 400,000 distinct CDR3 sequences, and roughly a tenth of those were seen once. The ten largest account for roughly 5% of the sample. Material: PBMCs from the stem cell graft donor, obtained from the stem cell graft. These receptors were collected from a human donor who donated a stem cell graft to a child with acute myeloid leukemia.

There are a few counts of this clonotype. The chain is built from TRBV21-1 and TRBJ1-4. TRBV21-1 is a recognized pseudogene. The CDR3 is made up of 13 amino acids. CDR3 sequence (DNA): TGTGCCACCCGCAGTGGGCTTTGGGAAAAACTGTTTTTT. Translation gives CATRSGLWEKLFF.

The chain uses TRBV5-1 and TRBJ2-5, with 14 positions matching TRBD2. Germline CDR1 reads SGHRS; CDR2 reads YFSETQ. The ends lost 1 base at V and 0 bases at J; junction bases unmatched: 8. This CDR3 region has 19 residues. The DNA for the CDR3 is TGCGCCAGCAGCTTGTGGACTAGCGGGGGGACCGTGTACCAAGAGACCCAGTACTTC. It encodes CASSLWTSGGTVYQETQYF.

This clonotype turned up a few times. This chain uses TRBV5-1 with TRBJ2-1; maybe TRBD2 (6 bases). The CDR3 runs 15 residues. The V gene lost 0 bases and the J gene lost 4 bases, with 11 bases spanning the gap. Looked up from germline, CDR1 is SGHRS and CDR2 is YFSETQ. In DNA form, the CDR3 reads TGCGCCAGCAGCTTGGTTACGGGGAGGTACAATGAGCAGTTCTTC. It yields the protein CASSLVTGRYNEQFF. Using reference TRBV5-1 and TRBJ2-1 for the parts outside the CDR3, the full variable domain is KAGVTQTPRYLIKTRGQQVTLSCSPISGHRSVSWYQQTPGQGLQFLFEYFSETQRNKGNFPGRFSGRQFSNSRSEMNVSTLELGDSALYLCASSLVTGRYNEQFFGPGTRLTVL.